The 27 T cell receptor beta chains reported below all come from one sample, sequenced in a study of blood T cell repertoires in COVID-19. Data came from immunoSEQ multiplex PCR; TCRdb stores just in-frame clones and leaves some out. The sample consists of 150,000 to 180,000 clones, about four fifths of them appearing once. Sequenced material: peripheral blood. These TCRs come from a woman aged 60-75 years with acute or convalescent COVID-19.

The V call is TRBV11-2, the J call TRBJ1-1; 11 bases align to TRBD1. From germline, CDR1 is SGHAT and CDR2 FQNNGV. CDR3 length equals 16 residues. V was pared by 5 bases and J by 6 bases, with 11 bases of the junction left unmatched. The CDR3 sequence is CASSPRRTGGHAEAFF. The CDR3 DNA sequence: TGTGCCAGCAGCCCCCGGAGGACAGGGGGCCATGCTGAAGCTTTCTTT. Using reference TRBV11-2 and TRBJ1-1 for the parts outside the CDR3, the full variable domain is EAGVAQSPRYKIIEKRQSVAFWCNPISGHATLYWYQQILGQGPKLLIQFQNNGVVDDSQLPKDRFSAERLKGVDSTLKIQPAKLEDSAVYLCASSPRRTGGHAEAFFGQGTRLTVV.

The rearrangement uses TRBV3-1 (or the pseudogene TRBV3-2) and TRBJ1-2; no firm D call. This CDR3 has 16 amino acids. Between the trimmed V and J ends, which lost 1 base and 8 bases, there was a span of 20 bases. Germline assignment: CDR1 LGHDT and CDR2 YNNKEL (reference sequence). The CDR3 sequence is CASSQGLAGTIFGYTF. CDR3 nucleotide sequence: TGTGCCAGCAGCCAAGGTCTCGCGGGCACAATCTTCGGCTACACCTTC.

This clone came up once. This chain joins TRBV10-3 and TRBJ1-4; D is uncertain. Trimming pared 10 bases from V and 7 bases from J, leaving 16 bases between. This CDR3 is built from 13 residues. CDR1 and CDR2 from the germline V gene are ENHRY and SYGVKD. This CDR3 is CASAAGTSEKLFF. In DNA, the CDR3 is TGTGCCAGCGCGGCGGGCACGAGTGAAAAACTGTTTTTT.

The chain carries TRBV7-6 and TRBJ2-6, with D possibly TRBD1 on 6 matching bases. The V end was cut by 1 base, the J end by 2 bases, with 12 bases between. Germline V gene data show CDR1 as SGHVS and CDR2 as FNYEAQ. This CDR3 is 17 amino acids long. The CDR3 DNA reads as TGTGCCAGCAGCTTAGTTGGCAGGGGCCCTGGGGCCAACGTCCTGACTTTC. The encoded protein is CASSLVGRGPGANVLTF.

The CDR3 is CASSVLNNSPLHF. The CDR3 DNA is TGTGCCAGCAGCGTCCTAAATAATTCACCCCTCCACTTT. This chain links TRBV6-5 with TRBJ1-6, with no clear D. Between the trimmed V and J ends, which lost 6 bases and 5 bases, there was a span of 8 bases. The CDR3 runs to 13 residues. CDR1 is MNHEY, CDR2 SVGAGI, per germline.

This chain's CDR3 is CASSYSPGKRSGYTF. The CDR3 DNA reads TGTGCCAGCAGTTACTCCCCAGGGAAGAGGAGTGGCTACACCTTC. The rearrangement links TRBV6-5 to TRBJ1-2, with a tentative D call TRBD1 (5 bases). Germline V CDR1 and CDR2: MNHEY, SVGAGI. Deletions cut 0 bases from V and 7 bases from J, with 15 bases between. This CDR3 spans 15 amino acids.

This clone was recorded once. The V call is TRBV9, the J call TRBJ1-1; D is possibly TRBD1 (6 bases). Trimming left V 1 base short and J 1 base short, with 8 bases between. The length of the CDR3 is 14 residues. Germline V lookup: CDR1 SGDLS, CDR2 YYNGEE. The CDR3 bases are TGTGCCAGCAGCGTAAGGGGGGGGAACACTGAAGCTTTCTTT. The encoded protein is CASSVRGGNTEAFF.

Only a few counts were recorded for this clone. CDR3 residues: CASSPRPTGGNTIYF. The CDR3 nucleotides read TGTGCCAGCAGTCCACGACCGACAGGGGGGAACACCATATATTTT. The genes are TRBV7-6 and TRBJ1-3; the match to TRBD1 covers 9 bases. CDR1 and CDR2 from the germline V gene are SGHVS and FNYEAQ. This CDR3 has 15 residues. V lost 6 bases, J lost 7 bases, and 10 bases stayed unmatched.

The rearrangement uses TRBV28 and TRBJ1-6; a possible D gene is TRBD1 (6 bases). This CDR3 comprises 16 residues. Germline V lookup: CDR1 MDHEN, CDR2 SYDVKM. Trimming cost V 5 bases and J 9 bases, with 20 bases left between them. For the CDR3, the DNA is TGTGCCAGCAGTACCGCTAAAGGGGGGGTGGGTTCACCCCTCCACTTT. Its protein is CASSTAKGGVGSPLHF.

This chain links TRBV18 with TRBJ1-1; 10 bases agree with TRBD1. This CDR3 is built from 17 residues. After removal of 1 base from V and 4 bases from J, the junction contained 9 bases not matched to a gene. The germline V gene has CDR1 KGHSH and CDR2 LQKENI. The CDR3 DNA reads as TGTGCCAGCTCACCACGCTTCACTGGGACAGGGGTCACTGAAGCTTTCTTT. This encodes CASSPRFTGTGVTEAFF.

The rearrangement uses TRBV4-1 and TRBJ1-2; D is uncertain. The germline CDR1 and CDR2 sequences are MGHRA and YSYEKL. This CDR3 contains 13 residues. Trimming cost V 0 bases and J 8 bases, with 10 bases left between them. This CDR3 is CASSQDSVWGYTF. CDR3 DNA: TGCGCCAGCAGCCAAGATAGTGTATGGGGCTACACCTTC.

The chain combines TRBV25-1 with TRBJ2-5; 9 bases fit TRBD1. CDR3 length: 13 residues. Germline loops: CDR1 MGHDK, CDR2 SYGVNS. V dropped 5 bases and J dropped 5; count of bases not matched to a gene: 3. Here the CDR3 DNA reads TGTGCCAGCAGTAGGACAGGGGTGGAGACCCAGTACTTC. It yields the protein CASSRTGVETQYF.

With regard to this clone: At one of its ends the junction is not consistent with the germline gene, which may arise from a read error. The J gene is TRBJ2-2, the V gene TRBV7-7; weak D call: TRBD2 (7 bases). Germline CDR1 reads SSHAT; CDR2 reads FNYEAQ (reference sequence). The CDR3 sequence is 17 residues long. The CDR3 DNA reads as TGTGCTAGCAGCCCGCGGGGGCCAGGAGCGAACACCGGGGAGCTGTTTTTT. Residues: CASSPRGPGANTGELFF.

Only a few counts were recorded for this clone. The sample contains more than one DNA sequence encoding this CDR3. V usage is TRBV7-3 and J usage is TRBJ2-6, with TRBD1 matching 8 bases. V shed 0 bases, J shed 0 bases, and the junction held 1 base outside the gene matches. CDR3 length: 17 residues. Germline V gene data show CDR1 as SGHTA and CDR2 as FQGTGA. CDR3 sequence (DNA): TGTGCCAGCAGCTTAACTGGGACAGGCTCTGGGGCCAACGTCCTGACTTTC. Its protein product is CASSLTGTGSGANVLTF.

V usage is TRBV6-5 and J usage is TRBJ1-6; 8 nucleotides line up with TRBD1. CDR3 length: 13 residues. The junction had 4 bases not matched to a gene; V was cut back by 5 bases and J by 10 bases. Germline CDR1 is MNHEY and CDR2 is SVGAGI. The CDR3 is CASSPRGQSPLHF. The CDR3 coding sequence is TGTGCCAGCAGTCCCAGGGGGCAATCACCCCTCCACTTT.

This chain links TRBV12-3 or TRBV12-4 with TRBJ1-5, with TRBD1 matching 8 bases. The CDR3 is 13 residues long. Unmatched junction bases numbered 3, after V lost 4 bases and J lost 7 bases. Here the CDR3 reads CASSSQGEQPQHF. As DNA, the CDR3 is TGTGCCAGCAGTTCACAGGGGGAACAGCCCCAGCATTTT.

The V call is TRBV5-1, the J call TRBJ1-6; 9 bases are shared with TRBD1. The ends lost 2 bases at V and 15 bases at J; junction bases unmatched: 12. CDR1 SGHRS and CDR2 YFSETQ come from the germline V gene. The CDR3 runs to 15 residues. CDR3 bases: TGCGCCAGCAGCTTACTCCCGGGACAGGGAGGGATCCTCCACTTT. Protein sequence: CASSLLPGQGGILHF.

Remarks on this clone: The identical CDR3 is also encoded by other nucleotide sequences in the sample. The CDR3 sequence is CASSPGSGSNQPQHF. Here the CDR3 DNA reads TGTGCCAGCTCACCCGGCTCAGGGAGCAATCAGCCCCAGCATTTT. The chain recombines TRBV18 with TRBJ1-5; possible D gene TRBD1, 5 bases. Germline-derived CDR1 and CDR2 are KGHSH and LQKENI. Trimming stripped 3 bases from V and 1 base from J, with 10 bases between. The CDR3 sequence is 15 residues long.

V gene TRBV6-1 combines with J gene TRBJ2-3; 8 positions match TRBD2. The germline V gene encodes CDR1 MNHNS and CDR2 SASEGT. The length of the CDR3 is 18 residues. Trimming at V came to 1 base and at J to 4 bases, leaving 13 bases not matched to a gene. The CDR3 DNA reads TGTGCCAGCAGTGAAGTCCCGGGGGGGCTAGCGGGTGCAGATACGCAGTATTTT. Amino acids: CASSEVPGGLAGADTQYF.

DNA for the CDR3: TGTGCCAGCAGTCCCGGGGAAGAGCAGTACTTC. Translated, it gives CASSPGEEQYF. The V call is TRBV12-3 or TRBV12-4, the J call TRBJ2-7; D may be TRBD2 (5 bases). This CDR3 has 11 residues. Trimming pared 5 bases from V and 7 bases from J, leaving 9 bases between.

The CDR3 loop is CASSEIRLAANTEAFF. In nucleotides, the CDR3 is TGCGCCAGCAGTGAGATTAGGTTGGCGGCGAACACTGAAGCTTTCTTT. The chain combines TRBV10-2 with TRBJ1-1, with unresolved D. The CDR3 loop spans 16 amino acids. V lost 2 bases and J lost 1, with 14 bases in between. The germline V gene encodes CDR1 WSHSY and CDR2 SAAADI.

V and J are TRBV11-1 and TRBJ2-4; TRBD2 matches 11 bases. Germline V CDR1 and CDR2: SGHAT, FQDESV (reference sequence). The length of the CDR3 is 15 residues. V was pared by 5 bases and J by 6 bases, with 6 bases of the junction left unmatched. The CDR3 nucleotides read TGTGCCAGCAGCCAAACTAGCGGGGGAATAAACATTCAGTACTTC. Translated, it gives CASSQTSGGINIQYF.

The chain is built from TRBV6-5 and TRBJ1-2; TRBD1 matches 9 bases. This CDR3 comprises 14 residues. Trimming at V came to 5 bases and at J to 4 bases, leaving 5 bases not matched to a gene. Looked up from germline, CDR1 is MNHEY and CDR2 is SVGAGI. The CDR3 bases are TGTGCCAGCAGTCACGACAGGGGGGTCTATGGCTACACCTTC. Translation gives CASSHDRGVYGYTF.

The J gene is TRBJ1-2, the V gene TRBV28; D gene ambiguous. CDR1 and CDR2 from the germline V gene are MDHEN and SYDVKM. The CDR3 covers 12 residues. V was cut by 2 bases and J by 3 bases, with 4 bases left in between. In DNA form, the CDR3 reads TGTGCCAGCAGTTTAGGGCACTATGGCTACACCTTC. It encodes CASSLGHYGYTF.

This clone was detected only once. J is TRBJ1-2 and V is TRBV28, with 9 positions matching TRBD1. V lost 3 bases to trimming and J lost 7 bases; unmatched junction nucleotides: 3. Germline V gene sequence: CDR1 MDHEN, CDR2 SYDVKM. The CDR3 runs 13 residues. The CDR3 coding sequence is TGTGCCAGCAGTTTGGACAGGGGTTTTGGCTACACCTTC. It codes for CASSLDRGFGYTF.

There are a few counts of this clone. The chain links TRBV9 to TRBJ1-2, with a possible D match to TRBD1 (6 bases). Germline-derived CDR1 and CDR2 are SGDLS and YYNGEE. Trimming took 4 bases from V and 5 from J, leaving 18 bases between them. The CDR3 sequence is 15 residues long. The CDR3 protein is CASSNLQGSGYGYTF. The CDR3 bases are TGTGCCAGCAGCAACCTACAGGGCAGTGGTTATGGCTACACCTTC. The full variable domain, its missing parts supplied by reference TRBV9 and TRBJ1-2, is DSGVTQTPKHLITATGQRVTLRCSPRSGDLSVYWYQQSLDQGLQFLIQYYNGEERAKGNILERFSAQQFPDLHSELNLSSLELGDSALYFCASSNLQGSGYGYTFGSGTRLTVV.

This clone was seen a single time. The chain employs TRBV7-6 and TRBJ2-1; D might be TRBD1 (6 bases). V was shortened by 3 bases and J by 2 bases, with 11 bases between the two germline ends. Germline CDR1 and CDR2: SGHVS and FNYEAQ. This CDR3 is 15 amino acids long. The CDR3 loop is CASSLPQGTYNEQFF. The CDR3 DNA is TGTGCCAGCAGCTTGCCACAGGGCACCTACAATGAGCAGTTCTTC.